Reported below is one TCR beta chain. Antigen: not known. Sequencing was performed with immunoSEQ multiplex PCR; in TCRdb, only in-frame clones are kept and a portion is missing. The table includes over a million clones, approximately 97% detected once. This specimen comes from a study of shared clonotypes between healthy human individuals. The V gene's germline CDR1 is SGHTA and CDR2 FQGTGA. The CDR3 consists of 15 residues. The trim removed 5 bases at V and 4 bases at J, leaving 6 bases unmatched. Study conclusions and caveats: Clonotypes shared by all four donors outscored non-shared clonotypes in generation probability.

The TCR sequence derives from a man aged 25 to 40 in good health. The rearrangement uses TRBV7-3 and TRBJ2-5; 11 nucleotides agree with TRBD2. Input material: naive CD4+ T cells sorted from blood. Subset reported: CD45RA+ positively selected. The DNA for the CDR3 is TGTGCCAGCAGCGTAGCGGGAGGGCCATCAGAGACCCAGTACTTC. It is translated as CASSVAGGPSETQYF.